This T cell receptor (beta chain) stems from a study of cytomegalovirus exposure and HLA in healthy donors. V lost 0 bases, J lost 8 bases, and 11 bases lay in between. Germline V gene lookup returns CDR1 SGHRS and CDR2 YFSETQ. There are 13 residues in the CDR3. Vbeta (60) and Jbeta (13) primers were used in the PCR. Profiled with immunoSEQ multiplex PCR; TCRdb holds only in-frame clones, not every one. The sample lists 150,000 to 180,000 clones; roughly 74% were seen once. Notes on this clone: As yet, its antigen is unknown.

Study findings and constraints: It was assumed in the presence/absence analyses that sequencing depth was roughly uniform across donors. In a later analysis, parvovirus B19, influenza, CMV and Epstein-Barr virus appeared linked to several top co-occurrence clusters.

The chain recombines TRBV5-1 with TRBJ1-2; D perhaps matches TRBD1 (5 bases). Input material: PBMCs. This TCR was sampled from a man aged 18 to 30 in good health and CMV-seronegative. The CDR3 coding sequence is TGCGCCAGCAGCTTGGAAGGACACCAAGGCTACACCTTC. It encodes CASSLEGHQGYTF.